The 25 T cell receptor beta chains below all came from one sample that was sequenced in a study of blood T cell repertoires in COVID-19 (dated by TCRdb to about 2020). The protocol used for the library was the immunoSEQ multiplex PCR assay. The clones in this table, taken by TCRdb from immuneACCESS, are in-frame only. Not every clone is retained; where verified, under half of the shortfall comes from an unresolved V gene, and the cause of the rest is unknown. The sample data list roughly 150,000 clones, and more than 85% of these were observed just once. 2.5% to 3% of the sample belongs to the ten largest clones. Material for sequencing was peripheral blood. Receptors originate from a man aged 60 to 75 with active or convalescent COVID-19.

The V and J genes are TRBV19 and TRBJ1-1, with 9 bases that match TRBD1. The germline V gene encodes CDR1 LNHDA and CDR2 SQIVND (reference sequence). The CDR3 loop spans 15 amino acids. Trimming removed 4 bases from V and 5 bases from J; junction bases left unmatched: 8. The CDR3 region has the DNA TGTGCCAGTAGTACTACAGGGGGCACGGGGACTGAAGCTTTCTTT. This sequence encodes CASSTTGGTGTEAFF.

The rearrangement uses TRBV28 and TRBJ1-6, with 8 nucleotides matching TRBD1. Germline CDR1 and CDR2: MDHEN and SYDVKM. The CDR3 runs 13 residues. J was trimmed by 8 bases and V by 6 bases; bases with no gene match: 3. In nucleotides, the CDR3 is TGTGCCAGCAGGGACAGGGCTTATTCACCCCTCCACTTT. Residues: CASRDRAYSPLHF.

The chain is built from TRBV2 and TRBJ1-3, with 9 bases that match TRBD1. The V segment lost 3 bases and the J segment 8 bases; nucleotides outside the gene matches: 8. Germline V gene data show CDR1 as SNHLY and CDR2 as FYNNEI. The CDR3 covers 15 residues. The CDR3 loop is CASSESGQGVDTIYF. CDR3 nucleotides: TGTGCCAGCAGTGAGTCGGGACAGGGTGTGGACACCATATATTTT. The full variable domain, completed using reference TRBV2 and TRBJ1-3, is EPEVTQTPSHQVTQMGQEVILRCVPISNHLYFYWYRQILGQKVEFLVSFYNNEISEKSEIFDDQFSVERPDGSNFTLKIRSTKLEDSAMYFCASSESGQGVDTIYFGEGSWLTVV.

The chain is built from TRBV6-5 and TRBJ1-2; a possible D gene is TRBD1 (6 bases). CDR1 and CDR2 from the germline V gene are MNHEY and SVGAGI. Trimming left V 7 bases short and J 4 bases short, with 19 bases between. The CDR3 sequence is 15 residues long. DNA for the CDR3: TGTGCCAGCACTCGCATGGGGGCCAACCTCTATGGCTACACCTTC. It yields the protein CASTRMGANLYGYTF.

The chain employs TRBV4-1 and TRBJ2-7; D is unclear. This CDR3 has 16 amino acids. The V and J ends lost 4 bases and 0 bases respectively, with 16 bases between them. The V gene's germline CDR1 is MGHRA and CDR2 YSYEKL. CDR3 nucleotides: TGCGCCAGCAGCCCCTCCGAACTTATAACCTCCTACGAGCAGTACTTC. Translating it yields CASSPSELITSYEQYF.

This CDR3 reads CATSDLQGTGTYNEQFF. Here the CDR3 DNA reads TGTGCCACCAGTGATTTGCAGGGGACAGGGACCTACAATGAGCAGTTCTTC. The chain uses TRBV24-1 and TRBJ2-1; 9 bases match TRBD1. The CDR3 has 17 residues. Looked up from germline, CDR1 is KGHDR and CDR2 is SFDVKD. Trimming cost V 0 bases and J 2 bases; bases outside gene matches: 4.

The rearrangement joins TRBV10-3 to TRBJ1-6, with TRBD1 identical over 8 bases. V was clipped by 6 bases and J by 6 bases; unmatched bases: 1. CDR3 length: 13 residues. CDR1 is ENHRY and CDR2 is SYGVKD in the germline V gene. The CDR3: CAIRGQGNSPLHF. CDR3 nucleotide sequence: TGTGCCATCAGAGGACAGGGTAATTCACCCCTCCACTTT.

The chain combines TRBV29-1 with TRBJ1-5; D uncertain. The CDR3 covers 12 residues. In germline, CDR1 is SQVTM, CDR2 ANQGSEA. V was cut by 5 bases and J by 3 bases, with 8 bases left in between. CDR3 amino acids: CSVQVNNQPQHF. CDR3 in DNA: TGCAGCGTTCAGGTTAACAATCAGCCCCAGCATTTT.

This sequence joins TRBV4-2 and TRBJ2-3, with a tentative D call TRBD2 (7 bases). Germline lookup yields CDR1 LGHNA and CDR2 YNFKEQ. V shed 4 bases and J shed 0 bases, with 14 bases lying between them. This CDR3 has 16 amino acids. CDR3 sequence (DNA): TGTGCCAGCAGCCCAGGGGCGGGGGTTAGCACAGATACGCAGTATTTT. Translating it yields CASSPGAGVSTDTQYF.

The chain is built from TRBV7-9 and TRBJ1-2; D call uncertain. V lost 3 bases, J lost 3 bases, and 5 bases lay in between. Germline CDR1 is SEHNR and CDR2 is FQNEAQ (reference sequence). The CDR3 length is 12 residues. CDR3 amino acids: CASSFADYGYTF. CDR3 coding DNA: TGTGCCAGCAGCTTCGCAGACTATGGCTACACCTTC.

This chain links TRBV19 with TRBJ2-3, with TRBD1 identical over 7 bases. The CDR3 is 14 amino acids. V lost 6 bases to trimming and J lost 1 base; unmatched junction nucleotides: 4. Germline CDR1 reads LNHDA; CDR2 reads SQIVND (reference sequence). The CDR3 nucleotides are TGTGCCAGTAGCTCCGGGACAGGCACAGATACGCAGTATTTT. Its translation: CASSSGTGTDTQYF.

This chain connects TRBV28 to TRBJ2-3, with 7 bases fitting TRBD1. The V segment lost 6 bases and the J segment 4 bases; nucleotides outside the gene matches: 7. The CDR3 totals 14 residues. Germline V gene sequence: CDR1 MDHEN, CDR2 SYDVKM. The CDR3 region has the DNA TGTGCCAGCAGCCCCAGCAGGGGGTCAGATACGCAGTATTTT. Its protein is CASSPSRGSDTQYF.

The chain carries TRBV28 and TRBJ1-3; unclear D gene. The CDR3 has 15 amino acids. Germline V gives CDR1 MDHEN, CDR2 SYDVKM. V lost 5 bases and J lost 2, with 13 bases in between. The DNA for the CDR3 is TGTGCCAGCAGTAAATATCAGGTTGCTGGAAACACCATATATTTT. This encodes CASSKYQVAGNTIYF.

CDR3 region: CASSYSSVTEAFF. CDR3 nucleotides: TGTGCCAGCAGTTACTCGTCCGTCACTGAAGCTTTCTTT. This rearrangement joins TRBV6-5 to TRBJ1-1; D not resolved. V dropped 0 bases and J dropped 4 bases, with 6 bases sitting between them. The CDR3 sequence is 13 residues long. CDR1 is MNHEY and CDR2 is SVGAGI in the germline V gene.

The chain joins TRBV19 to TRBJ2-2; D is ambiguous. Germline assignment: CDR1 LNHDA and CDR2 SQIVND (reference sequence). Trimming shortened V by 2 bases and J by 2 bases, and 21 bases separated the two germline ends. CDR3 length: 19 amino acids. The CDR3 nucleotides are TGTGCCAGTAGTATAAAGTCGTCGAACTCCCCGTATAACACCGGGGAGCTGTTTTTT. Encoded protein: CASSIKSSNSPYNTGELFF.

J is TRBJ2-1 and V is TRBV18; D is uncertain. Germline V gene sequence: CDR1 KGHSH, CDR2 LQKENI. Trimming shortened V by 1 base and J by 6 bases, and 4 bases separated the two germline ends. CDR3 size: 12 residues. The DNA for the CDR3 is TGTGCCAGCTCACCACGGAGCAATGAGCAGTTCTTC. Translation gives CASSPRSNEQFF.

The genes are TRBV7-6 and TRBJ2-2, with 7 bases that match TRBD2. This CDR3 region has 18 residues. Germline-derived CDR1 and CDR2 are SGHVS and FNYEAQ. V gave up 1 base and J gave up 6 bases; unmatched junction bases: 14. This chain's CDR3 is CASSLDRGTILMAGELFF. The CDR3 bases are TGTGCCAGCAGCTTAGACCGGGGGACTATCCTTATGGCCGGGGAGCTGTTTTTT.

As for this clone: A clone one base away is much larger, so this may be a read error. CDR3 loop: CASSLGTMNTEAFF. The CDR3, as DNA: TGTGCCAGCAGCCTCGGGACAATGAACACTGAAGCTTTCTTT. This chain uses TRBV28 with TRBJ1-1, with D maybe TRBD1 (6 bases). Germline V CDR1 and CDR2: MDHEN, SYDVKM. V lost 6 bases and J lost 0, with 11 bases in between. The CDR3 spans 14 residues.

The chain has TRBV30 and TRBJ1-2; TRBD1 might be the D (6 bases). V lost 2 bases and J lost 0, with 10 bases in between. Germline V gives CDR1 GTSNPN, CDR2 SVGIG (reference sequence). This CDR3 spans 14 amino acids. Here the CDR3 DNA reads TGTGCCTGGAGTAAACAGGGACCTAACTATGGCTACACCTTC. Its translation is CAWSKQGPNYGYTF.

V is TRBV10-3 and J is TRBJ2-1, with TRBD1 as a possible D gene (5 bases). V gave up 2 bases and J gave up 1 base, with 6 bases separating them. Germline V gene data show CDR1 as ENHRY and CDR2 as SYGVKD. CDR3 length equals 14 residues. CDR3 bases: TGTGCCATCAGTGAGGGGGCTTCCTACAATGAGCAGTTCTTC. Its translation is CAISEGASYNEQFF.

This chain connects TRBV3-1 (or the pseudogene TRBV3-2) to TRBJ2-7; 7 positions match TRBD1. The length of the CDR3 is 14 residues. Losses at the gene ends were 4 bases for V and 2 bases for J; bases not matched to a gene: 5. Germline CDR1 is LGHDT and CDR2 is YNNKEL (reference sequence). The CDR3: CASSPAGQAYEQYF. The CDR3 bases are TGTGCCAGCAGCCCTGCAGGACAGGCCTACGAGCAGTACTTC.

This clone was recorded a few times. The chain combines TRBV6-1 with TRBJ1-2, with a weak D call TRBD1 (5 bases). CDR1 and CDR2 from the germline V gene are MNHNS and SASEGT. The CDR3 spans 14 residues. The ends were cut back, 3 bases at V and 7 bases at J, with 15 bases in the middle. CDR3 region: CASSDGAWSGGYTF. Here the CDR3 DNA reads TGTGCCAGCAGTGATGGGGCTTGGAGTGGTGGCTACACCTTC.

This clone was detected once. The chain has TRBV6-6 and TRBJ1-2, with a possible D match to TRBD1 (5 bases). Germline CDR1 MNHNY, CDR2 SVGAGI (reference sequence). The V and J ends lost 8 bases and 8 bases respectively, with 15 bases between them. The CDR3 totals 12 residues. As DNA, the CDR3 is TGTGCCAGCCAGACCGGGGGTTACGGCTACACCTTC. Protein: CASQTGGYGYTF.

The V call is TRBV7-8, the J call TRBJ1-4; D remains unclear. CDR1 SGHVS and CDR2 FQNEAQ come from the germline V gene. V was trimmed by 6 bases and J by 7 bases, leaving 15 bases between them. This CDR3 contains 14 residues. CDR3 residues: CASRQSGSAEKLFF. CDR3 nucleotide sequence: TGTGCCAGCAGGCAATCGGGATCGGCTGAAAAACTGTTTTTT.

The chain joins TRBV5-8 to TRBJ2-7; D unresolved. V was pared by 0 bases and J by 0 bases, with 4 bases between. CDR1 and CDR2 (germline): SGHTS, YDEGEE. The CDR3 extends over 13 amino acids. The DNA for the CDR3 is TGTGCCAGCAGCTTGGCTCCCTCCTACGAGCAGTACTTC. This sequence encodes CASSLAPSYEQYF. The variable domain in full, completed from reference TRBV5-8 and TRBJ2-7, reads EAGVTQSPTHLIKTRGQQATLRCSPISGHTSVYWYQQALGLGLQFLLWYDEGEERNRGNFPPRFSGRQFPNYSSELNVNALELEDSALYLCASSLAPSYEQYFGPGTRLTVT.